Listed below are T cell receptor beta chains from one sample, sequenced in a study of cytomegalovirus exposure and HLA in healthy donors. The assay was immunoSEQ multiplex PCR, and TCRdb's table has in-frame clones only and misses some. The table includes tens of thousands of clones, about 73% detected once. Sequenced input: PBMCs. The receptors originated from a woman in her 50s in good health and CMV-seropositive. CDR3s include the opening cysteine and the closing phenylalanine or tryptophan. The D gene is left open where the match is weak. A row's size may be missing; if present it is once, few, many or a size class.

d_gene	v_gene	j_gene	abundance	CDR3aa	CDR3nt
TRBD1	TRBV7-2	TRBJ2-1	NA	CASSPRTGRNEQFF	TGTGCCAGCAGCCCAAGGACAGGGAGGAATGAGCAGTTCTTC
NA	TRBV7-6	TRBJ2-7	NA	CASSLGRLGEQYF	TGTGCCAGCAGCTTGGGGAGACTGGGTGAGCAGTACTTC
NA	TRBV29-1	TRBJ2-6	NA	CSVNGGANVLTF	TGCAGCGTGAACGGGGGGGCCAACGTCCTGACTTTC
TRBD1	TRBV5-6	TRBJ1-6	NA	CASSLGQGYNSPLHF	TGTGCCAGCAGCTTGGGACAGGGCTATAATTCACCCCTCCACTTT
NA	TRBV29-1	TRBJ2-2	once	CSVGRGANTGELFF	TGCAGCGTTGGACGCGGGGCGAACACCGGGGAGCTGTTTTTT
NA	TRBV28	TRBJ1-5	NA	CASSPLGGAGEPQHF	TGTGCCAGCAGCCCATTGGGGGGGGCCGGGGAGCCCCAGCATTTT
TRBD1	TRBV10-3	TRBJ2-5	NA	CASRQGSETQYF	TGTGCCTCGAGACAGGGGTCAGAGACCCAGTACTTC
NA	TRBV7-2	TRBJ1-5	NA	CASSLDTDAPNQPQHF	TGTGCCAGCAGCTTAGACACAGATGCTCCAAATCAGCCCCAGCATTTT
NA	TRBV28	TRBJ2-7	NA	CASSTYEQYF	TGTGCCAGCAGTACATACGAGCAGTACTTC
NA	TRBV28	TRBJ1-3	NA	CATTSEYTIYF	TGTGCCACTACTAGCGAGTACACCATATATTTT
TRBD2	TRBV10-3	TRBJ2-5	once	CATGRDPGEVQYF	TGTGCCACCGGGAGGGACCCCGGTGAAGTGCAGTACTTC
NA	TRBV28	TRBJ2-7	NA	CASKIASPTYEQYF	TGTGCCAGTAAGATAGCCTCCCCTACCTACGAGCAGTACTTC
NA	TRBV6-5	TRBJ1-5	NA	CASSPRTDNQPQHF	TGTGCCAGCAGTCCTCGGACAGATAATCAGCCCCAGCATTTT
NA	TRBV5-4	TRBJ2-3	NA	CASSLRSGDTQYF	TGTGCCAGCAGCTTACGTAGCGGAGATACGCAGTATTTT
NA	TRBV28	TRBJ2-5	NA	CVTRGLETQYF	TGTGTAACGAGGGGGTTAGAGACCCAGTACTTC
NA	TRBV6-6	TRBJ2-7	NA	CASKNRAPDEQYF	TGTGCCAGCAAAAACAGGGCGCCGGACGAGCAGTACTTC
TRBD1	TRBV5-4	TRBJ2-1	few	CASSSGTGGYNEQFF	TGTGCCAGCAGCTCCGGGACAGGGGGCTACAATGAGCAGTTCTTC
TRBD2	TRBV9	TRBJ2-3	NA	CASSLAGSTDTQYF	TGTGCCAGCTCGTTAGCGGGGAGCACAGATACGCAGTATTTT
TRBD1	TRBV4-2	TRBJ2-7	NA	CASSPQPTDRGTAYEQYF	TGTGCCAGCAGCCCCCAGCCCACCGACAGGGGTACTGCCTACGAGCAGTACTTC
TRBD1	TRBV11-3	TRBJ1-1	NA	CASNLDGQGNTEAFF	TGTGCCAGCAACTTAGATGGACAGGGTAACACTGAAGCTTTCTTT
TRBD2	TRBV29-1	TRBJ2-5	NA	CSVAAGGGVTQYF	TGCAGCGTGGCCGCCGGGGGGGGAGTGACCCAGTACTTC
NA	TRBV28	TRBJ1-5	NA	CASSLGWRNNQPQHF	TGTGCCAGCAGTTTAGGGTGGAGGAACAATCAGCCCCAGCATTTT
NA	TRBV29-1	TRBJ2-7	NA	CSAGVPYEQYF	TGCAGCGCCGGGGTACCCTACGAGCAGTACTTC
TRBD2	TRBV5-5	TRBJ2-7	NA	CASSTGLAGGTHYEQYF	TGTGCCAGCAGCACCGGACTAGCGGGAGGAACCCACTACGAGCAGTACTTC
TRBD2	TRBV5-4	TRBJ2-2	NA	CASKRLAGVSGELFF	TGTGCCTCGAAAAGACTAGCGGGAGTGTCGGGGGAGCTGTTTTTT
TRBD2	TRBV5-1	TRBJ2-2	NA	CASSSGGPNTGELFF	TGCGCCAGCAGCTCGGGAGGCCCGAACACCGGGGAGCTGTTTTTT
TRBD2	TRBV5-1	TRBJ2-3	few	CASITREGSATTDTQYF	TGCGCCAGCATCACTCGGGAGGGAAGCGCCACCACAGATACGCAGTATTTT
NA	TRBV7-2	TRBJ2-3	NA	CASSLGTARTDTQYF	TGTGCCAGCAGCTTAGGTACAGCCCGCACAGATACGCAGTATTTT
TRBD2	TRBV11-3	TRBJ2-1	once	CASSLGTSGIYNEQFF	TGTGCCAGCAGCTTAGGAACTAGCGGGATTTACAATGAGCAGTTCTTC
NA	TRBV19	TRBJ1-5	NA	CATRGGRNQPQHF	TGTGCCACACGGGGGGGCCGCAATCAGCCCCAGCATTTT
TRBD1	TRBV2	TRBJ2-3	NA	CASSRQGTDTQYF	TGTGCCAGCAGCCGACAGGGGACAGATACGCAGTATTTT
TRBD1	TRBV7-9	TRBJ2-2	NA	CASETPGQGETGELFF	TGTGCCAGCGAAACCCCGGGACAGGGAGAGACCGGGGAGCTGTTTTTT
NA	TRBV5-1	TRBJ1-4	NA	CASSLDTTNEKLFF	TGCGCCAGCAGCCTCGACACGACTAATGAAAAACTGTTTTTT
NA	TRBV9	TRBJ2-3	NA	CASSVGVADSTDTQYF	TGTGCCAGCAGCGTGGGGGTAGCGGATAGCACAGATACGCAGTATTTT
TRBD2	TRBV7-2	TRBJ2-3	once	CASSPRGRDTQYF	TGTGCCAGCAGCCCCCGCGGGAGAGATACGCAGTATTTT
TRBD1	TRBV15	TRBJ2-1	NA	CATSYGTGRGNEQFF	TGTGCCACCAGCTACGGGACAGGGCGGGGCAATGAGCAGTTCTTC
NA	TRBV7-9	TRBJ1-2	few	CASSHNQGNYGYTF	TGTGCCAGCAGCCACAACCAGGGCAACTATGGCTACACCTTC
NA	TRBV30	TRBJ2-7	few	CAWRVSPITYEQYF	TGTGCCTGGAGGGTCTCACCCATAACCTACGAGCAGTACTTC
NA	TRBV18	TRBJ1-1	NA	CASSPPAGPEAFF	TGTGCCAGCTCACCACCGGCAGGGCCTGAAGCTTTCTTT
NA	TRBV6-5	TRBJ2-7	NA	CASSEFGEQYF	TGTGCCAGCAGTGAATTCGGCGAGCAGTACTTC
TRBD1	TRBV27	TRBJ2-2	NA	CASSWKGAGTGELFF	TGTGCCAGCTCGTGGAAGGGGGCGGGCACCGGGGAGCTGTTTTTT
NA	TRBV19	TRBJ1-4	NA	CASSITGDNEKLFF	TGTGCCAGTAGTATTACGGGGGATAATGAAAAACTGTTTTTT
TRBD2	TRBV18	TRBJ2-4	NA	CASSPPLAGGSPQYF	TGTGCCAGCTCACCCCCACTAGCGGGAGGCAGTCCCCAGTACTTC
NA	TRBV4-1	TRBJ1-4	NA	CASSPRETTNEKLFF	TGCGCCAGCAGCCCGCGGGAAACAACTAATGAAAAACTGTTTTTT
TRBD1	TRBV9	TRBJ2-3	NA	CASSAYRGGDEDTQYF	TGTGCCAGCAGCGCCTACAGGGGTGGGGATGAAGATACGCAGTATTTT
NA	TRBV7-8	TRBJ1-5	NA	CASSLEWGLNQPQHF	TGTGCCAGCAGCTTAGAATGGGGACTCAATCAGCCCCAGCATTTT
TRBD2	TRBV29-1	TRBJ2-5	NA	CSVVERGVRETQYF	TGCAGCGTTGTGGAGCGGGGGGTGAGAGAGACCCAGTACTTC
TRBD1	TRBV7-2	TRBJ1-4	once	CASSPGARGREKLFF	TGTGCCAGCAGCCCCGGTGCCAGGGGGAGGGAAAAACTGTTTTTT
NA	TRBV5-8	TRBJ1-4	NA	CASSPGQSGMDEKLFF	TGTGCCAGCAGTCCTGGACAGTCTGGCATGGATGAAAAACTGTTTTTT